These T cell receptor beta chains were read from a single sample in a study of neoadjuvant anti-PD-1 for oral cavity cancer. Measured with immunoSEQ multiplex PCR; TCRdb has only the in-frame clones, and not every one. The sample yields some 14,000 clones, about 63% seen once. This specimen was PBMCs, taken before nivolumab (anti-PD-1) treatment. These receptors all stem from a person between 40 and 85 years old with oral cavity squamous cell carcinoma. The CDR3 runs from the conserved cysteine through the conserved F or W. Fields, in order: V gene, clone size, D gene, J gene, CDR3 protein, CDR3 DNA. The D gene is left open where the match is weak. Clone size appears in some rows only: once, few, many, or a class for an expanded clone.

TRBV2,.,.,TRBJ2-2,CASSEGQSRRPGELFF,TGTGCCAGCAGTGAAGGGCAATCTAGGCGTCCCGGGGAGCTGTTTTTT
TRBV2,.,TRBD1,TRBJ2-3,CASSGQGSSTDTQYF,TGTGCCAGCAGTGGACAGGGATCTAGCACAGATACGCAGTATTTT
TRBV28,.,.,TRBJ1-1,CASSSDMRVSNTEAFF,TGTGCCAGCAGCTCGGACATGAGGGTGTCGAACACTGAAGCTTTCTTT
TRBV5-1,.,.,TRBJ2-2,CASSFSTYMGSNTGELFF,TGCGCCAGCAGCTTTAGCACTTACATGGGGTCGAACACCGGGGAGCTGTTTTTT
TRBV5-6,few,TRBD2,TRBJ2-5,CASSLGTSGETQYF,TGTGCCAGCAGCCTAGGGACTAGCGGGGAGACCCAGTACTTC
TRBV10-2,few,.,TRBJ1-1,CATAALPGQNTEAFF,TGCGCCACCGCGGCGCTACCGGGCCAGAACACTGAAGCTTTCTTT
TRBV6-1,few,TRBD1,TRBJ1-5,CASSWTGGNQPQHF,TGTGCCAGCAGTTGGACAGGAGGAAATCAGCCCCAGCATTTT
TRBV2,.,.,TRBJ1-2,CASSDFTGNYGYTF,TGTGCCAGCAGTGACTTTACAGGGAACTATGGCTACACCTTC
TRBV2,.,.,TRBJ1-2,CASKAYGYTF,TGTGCCAGCAAAGCATATGGCTACACCTTC
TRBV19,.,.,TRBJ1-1,CASSVGLTVNTEAFF,TGTGCCAGTAGTGTGGGTCTGACGGTGAACACTGAAGCTTTCTTT
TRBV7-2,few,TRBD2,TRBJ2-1,CASSSRTSGGNEQFF,TGTGCCAGCAGCTCCAGGACTAGCGGGGGGAATGAGCAGTTCTTC
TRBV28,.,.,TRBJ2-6,CASSLYPKLSGANVLTF,TGTGCCAGCAGTTTATATCCGAAGCTCTCTGGGGCCAACGTCCTGACTTTC
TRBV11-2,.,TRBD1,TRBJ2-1,CASSSPVGTGVNEQFF,TGTGCCAGCAGCTCCCCGGTCGGGACAGGGGTCAATGAGCAGTTCTTC
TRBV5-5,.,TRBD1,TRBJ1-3,CASSHDRVGNTIYF,TGTGCCAGCAGCCATGACAGGGTGGGAAACACCATATATTTT
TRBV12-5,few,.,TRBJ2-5,CASGLRLSETQYF,TGTGCTAGTGGTTTGAGACTGTCAGAGACCCAGTACTTC
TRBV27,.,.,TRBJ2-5,CASSLSGGRVETQYF,TGTGCCAGCAGTCTCAGCGGTGGGAGAGTGGAGACCCAGTACTTC
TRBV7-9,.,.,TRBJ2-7,CASSPLEVIYEQYF,TGTGCCAGCAGCCCCCTGGAGGTAATCTACGAGCAGTACTTC
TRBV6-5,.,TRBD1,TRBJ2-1,CASTRTGGNNEQFF,TGTGCCAGCACTCGGACAGGGGGGAACAATGAGCAGTTCTTC
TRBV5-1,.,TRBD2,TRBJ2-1,CASTLAGGNNEQFF,TGCGCCAGCACCTTAGCGGGAGGGAACAATGAGCAGTTCTTC
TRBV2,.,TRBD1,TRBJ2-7,CASRGAPWDRDYEQYF,TGTGCCAGCAGGGGAGCCCCCTGGGACAGGGACTACGAGCAGTACTTC
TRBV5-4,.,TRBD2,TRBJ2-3,CASSLGDSGGPDTQYF,TGTGCCAGCAGCTTGGGGGATAGCGGGGGCCCAGATACGCAGTATTTT
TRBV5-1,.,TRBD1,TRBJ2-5,CASSPLTGGEVGTQYF,TGCGCCAGCAGCCCCTTGACAGGGGGCGAGGTAGGGACCCAGTACTTC